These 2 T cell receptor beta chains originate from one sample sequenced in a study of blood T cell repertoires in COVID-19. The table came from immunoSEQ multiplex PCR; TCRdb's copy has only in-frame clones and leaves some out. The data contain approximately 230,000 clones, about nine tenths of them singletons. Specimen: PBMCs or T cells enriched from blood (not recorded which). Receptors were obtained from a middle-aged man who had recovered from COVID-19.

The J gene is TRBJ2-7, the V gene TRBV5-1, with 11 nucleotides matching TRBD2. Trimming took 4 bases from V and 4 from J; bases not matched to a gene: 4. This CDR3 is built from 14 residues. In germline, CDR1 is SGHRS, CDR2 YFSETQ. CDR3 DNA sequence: TGCGCCAGCAGCCTCACTAGCGGGGGTTACGAGCAGTACTTC. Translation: CASSLTSGGYEQYF.

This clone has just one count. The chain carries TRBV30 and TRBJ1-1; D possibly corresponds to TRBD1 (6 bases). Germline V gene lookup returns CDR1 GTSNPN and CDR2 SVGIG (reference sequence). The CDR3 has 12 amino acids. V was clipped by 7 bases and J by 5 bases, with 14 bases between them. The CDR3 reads CAYSGEGTEAFF. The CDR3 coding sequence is TGTGCCTACTCAGGGGAGGGTACTGAAGCTTTCTTT.